Listed here is a single T cell receptor (beta chain). Its antigen is as yet unknown. This sample is drawn from a study of T cell repertoires in cytomegalovirus infection. Each CDR3 protein gets one entry after TCRdb re-called the reads with MiXCR. This table has approximately 990,000 distinct CDR3 sequences, roughly 30% appearing once. Germline V lookup: CDR1 LGHNT, CDR2 FRNRAP. V lost 1 base and J lost 7, with 11 bases in between. This CDR3 has 14 residues. The sequencing here drew on cultured CD8+ T cells from PBMCs, taken from culture after CMV antigen stimulation. This rearrangement joins TRBV12-5 to TRBJ2-1; a weak D match, TRBD1 (6 bases). This sequence originates from a human donor in good health (CMV status not recorded). Some clones in this sample may be carry-over from other donors' samples. CDR3 DNA: TGTGCTAGTGGTTTGGGGACAGTCTCAAATGAGCAGTTCTTC. Translating gives CASGLGTVSNEQFF.